This T cell receptor beta chain was sequenced for a study of cytomegalovirus exposure and HLA in healthy donors. Notes on the study in general: Earlier findings revealed that most TCR beta V segments proved productive either about 87% or about 30% of the time. Association of a missense DCLRE1C variant with TCR beta V- and J-gene trimming was reported in a later analysis.

This clone was recorded a few times. The antigen remains undetermined. Germline V gives CDR1 SEHNR, CDR2 FQNEAQ (reference sequence). V gave up 5 bases and J gave up 5 bases; unmatched junction bases: 2. The CDR3 extends over 12 amino acids. Primers included in the PCR were 60 Vbeta and 13 Jbeta primers. The protocol was immunoSEQ multiplex PCR, while the TCRdb copy is restricted to in-frame clones and leaves out a portion. This table holds about 160,000 clones, about 77% found once. The clonotype originates from a woman aged 40-49 years in good health and CMV-seropositive. The rearrangement uses TRBV7-9 and TRBJ2-5; 7 nucleotides match TRBD2. Sequencing was done on a sample of PBMCs. This chain's CDR3 is CASSPGRETQYF. DNA of the CDR3: TGTGCCAGCAGCCCCGGGAGGGAGACCCAGTACTTC. The whole variable domain, filled in from reference TRBV7-9 and TRBJ2-5, reads DTGVSQNPRHKITKRGQNVTFRCDPISEHNRLYWYRQTLGQGPEFLTYFQNEAQLEKSRLLSDRFSAERPKGSFSTLEIQRTEQGDSAMYLCASSPGRETQYFGPGTRLLVL.